This T cell receptor (beta chain) comes out of a study of identical twins. This CDR3 has 15 residues. Germline V gene data show CDR1 as MDHEN and CDR2 as SYDVKM. The V end lost 5 bases, the J end lost 9 bases, and 17 bases lay between the germline ends. This clonotype was recorded many times. Each CDR3 protein gets one entry after TCRdb re-called the 5' RACE reads with MiXCR. Among about 530,000 distinct CDR3 sequences listed, nearly 15% were seen once. Another study also made use of these data, one on yellow fever vaccine responses in identical twins.

The sequenced sample was CD4+ T cells sorted from blood. This chain uses TRBV28 with TRBJ1-6, with a weak D call TRBD1 (6 bases). This TCR was recovered from a young woman in good health. This CDR3 reads CASSAMDRTASPLHF. The CDR3 nucleotides read TGTGCCAGCAGTGCCATGGACAGAACTGCTTCACCCCTCCACTTT.